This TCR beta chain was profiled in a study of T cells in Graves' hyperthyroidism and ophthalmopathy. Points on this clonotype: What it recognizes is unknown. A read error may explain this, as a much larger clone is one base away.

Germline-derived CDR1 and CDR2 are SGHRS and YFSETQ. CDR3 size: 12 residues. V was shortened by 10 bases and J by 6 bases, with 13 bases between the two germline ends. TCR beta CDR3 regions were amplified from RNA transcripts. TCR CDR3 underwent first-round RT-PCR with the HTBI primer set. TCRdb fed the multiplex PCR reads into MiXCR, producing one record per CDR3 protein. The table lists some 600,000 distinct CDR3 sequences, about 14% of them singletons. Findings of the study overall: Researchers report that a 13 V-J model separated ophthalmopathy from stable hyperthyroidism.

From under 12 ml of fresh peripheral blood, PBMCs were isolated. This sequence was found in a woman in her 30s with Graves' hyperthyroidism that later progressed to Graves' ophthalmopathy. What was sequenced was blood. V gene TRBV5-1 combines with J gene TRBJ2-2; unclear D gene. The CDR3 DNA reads TGCGCCGCCGCCCGCGGTTCCGGGGAGCTGTTTTTT. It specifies CAAARGSGELFF.